Below, 18 T cell receptor beta chains from the same sample are listed, as sequenced in a study of T cells in Graves' hyperthyroidism and ophthalmopathy. From RNA transcripts, TCR beta CDR3 regions were amplified. The primer set for the first-round RT-PCR of the TCR CDR3 was HTBI. From the multiplex PCR reads, TCRdb called clonotypes with MiXCR, one entry per CDR3 protein. The data show around 350,000 distinct CDR3 sequences, with roughly 14% seen just once and 28% held by the top ten. Specimen: blood. These receptors all come from a woman between 18 and 30 years old with Graves' hyperthyroidism that later progressed to Graves' ophthalmopathy.

This clonotype came up many times. The chain has TRBV20-1 and TRBJ2-3; perhaps TRBD2 as D (5 bases). This CDR3 is 12 amino acids long. Trimming shortened V by 5 bases and J by 2 bases, and 8 bases separated the two germline ends. Germline V gives CDR1 DFQATT, CDR2 SNEGSKA (reference sequence). The CDR3 DNA reads TGCAGTGCTCCTAGCCCCACAGATACGCAGTATTTT. Translated, it gives CSAPSPTDTQYF.

This clonotype was recorded many times. This chain uses TRBV27 with TRBJ1-5; D ambiguous. The CDR3 is 14 residues long. Germline lookup yields CDR1 MNHEY and CDR2 SMNVEV (reference sequence). The V end lost 4 bases, the J end lost 3 bases, and 10 bases lay between the germline ends. The CDR3 sequence: CASSSDGYNQPQHF. The DNA for the CDR3 is TGTGCCAGCAGTTCCGACGGCTACAATCAGCCCCAGCATTTT.

In its sample, this clonotype was seen a few times. The gene calls are TRBV30 and TRBJ2-7; D ambiguous. Germline CDR1 GTSNPN, CDR2 SVGIG (reference sequence). This CDR3 region has 13 residues. V lost 0 bases, J lost 3 bases, and 9 bases lay in between. Here the CDR3 reads CAWSVGIGYEQYF. CDR3 bases: TGTGCCTGGAGTGTAGGGATCGGCTACGAGCAGTACTTC.

This clonotype was observed a few times. The chain couples TRBV7-9 to TRBJ2-7, with TRBD2 as a possible D gene (6 bases). Trimming left V 5 bases short and J 3 bases short, with 14 bases between. This CDR3 has 14 amino acids. Germline V gene sequence: CDR1 SEHNR, CDR2 FQNEAQ (reference sequence). The chain's CDR3 is CASSETGTFYEQYF. CDR3 sequence (DNA): TGTGCCAGCAGCGAAACCGGGACTTTCTACGAGCAGTACTTC.

This clonotype came up many times. The chain employs TRBV11-2 and TRBJ2-1, with 14 bases identical to TRBD2. The germline V gene encodes CDR1 SGHAT and CDR2 FQNNGV. This CDR3 comprises 16 residues. The V segment lost 5 bases and the J segment 3 bases; nucleotides outside the gene matches: 3. DNA for the CDR3: TGTGCCAGCAGCCGACTAGCGGGAGGGGTCTACAATGAGCAGTTCTTC. This gives the protein CASSRLAGGVYNEQFF.

This clonotype appeared many times. DNA of the CDR3: TGTGCCAGCTCACCTAGGGACACCAACAATGAGCAGTTCTTC. Its protein product is CASSPRDTNNEQFF. The chain carries TRBV18 and TRBJ2-1; D perhaps matches TRBD1 (6 bases). Germline V gives CDR1 KGHSH, CDR2 LQKENI. This CDR3 contains 14 residues. Between the trimmed V and J ends, which lost 3 bases and 5 bases, there was a span of 11 bases.

This sequence joins TRBV7-9 and TRBJ2-2, with D tentatively TRBD1 (6 bases). CDR3 size: 15 residues. Germline CDR1 is SEHNR and CDR2 is FQNEAQ (reference sequence). V was pared by 3 bases and J by 4 bases, with 12 bases between. The CDR3 protein is CASSFHRTATGELFF. The CDR3 coding sequence is TGTGCCAGCAGCTTCCATAGGACAGCCACCGGGGAGCTGTTTTTT. Full variable domain (rest looked up from reference TRBV7-9 and TRBJ2-2): DTGVSQNPRHKITKRGQNVTFRCDPISEHNRLYWYRQTLGQGPEFLTYFQNEAQLEKSRLLSDRFSAERPKGSFSTLEIQRTEQGDSAMYLCASSFHRTATGELFFGEGSRLTVL.

The chain uses TRBV28 and TRBJ1-1; D not resolved. The CDR3 loop spans 9 amino acids. The V and J ends lost 5 bases and 6 bases respectively, with 1 base between them. Germline values: CDR1 MDHEN, CDR2 SYDVKM. CDR3 bases: TGTGCCAGCAGTCCTGAAGCTTTCTTT. Translated, it gives CASSPEAFF. Drawing the rest from reference TRBV28 and TRBJ1-1, the complete variable domain is DVKVTQSSRYLVKRTGEKVFLECVQDMDHENMFWYRQDPGLGLRLIYFSYDVKMKEKGDIPEGYSVSREKKERFSLILESASTNQTSMYLCASSPEAFFGQGTRLTVV.

The sample holds many counts of this clonotype. CDR3 sequence: CASSYSGTGRIEQYF. Here the CDR3 DNA reads TGTGCCAGCAGCTACTCCGGGACAGGGCGAATCGAGCAGTACTTC. V and J are TRBV7-9 and TRBJ2-7, with TRBD1 matching over 9 bases. The J segment lost 6 bases and the V segment lost 4 bases, leaving 10 bases of the junction unmatched. CDR1 is SEHNR, CDR2 FQNEAQ, per germline (reference sequence). The CDR3 runs 15 residues.

This clonotype occurred many times. The V and J genes are TRBV6-9 and TRBJ2-5; D gene ambiguous. Looked up from germline, CDR1 is MNHGY and CDR2 is SVAAGI. V was shortened by 0 bases and J by 5 bases, with 10 bases between the two germline ends. The CDR3 loop spans 14 amino acids. The CDR3 reads CASSYSSLGETQYF. CDR3 DNA: TGTGCCAGCAGTTATTCCTCGTTGGGGGAGACCCAGTACTTC.

This clonotype appeared many times. V and J are TRBV6-1 and TRBJ1-5; weak D call: TRBD1 (5 bases). Germline CDR1 is MNHNS and CDR2 is SASEGT. CDR3 length: 15 amino acids. V was trimmed by 5 bases and J by 4 bases, leaving 15 bases between them. The CDR3 nucleotides read TGTGCCAGCAGTCGAACAGTGAAGGGGAATCAGCCCCAGCATTTT. This gives the protein CASSRTVKGNQPQHF.

The chain uses TRBV28 and TRBJ2-1, with 8 positions matching TRBD2. Germline assignment: CDR1 MDHEN and CDR2 SYDVKM. The CDR3 covers 17 residues. V shed 6 bases, J shed 8 bases, and the junction held 18 bases outside the gene matches. In DNA, the CDR3 is TGTGCCAGCAGACAAATGAACACCGGGGAGCGGGGGTATGAGCAGTTCTTC. This sequence encodes CASRQMNTGERGYEQFF.

Many counts were recorded for this clonotype. The gene calls are TRBV28 and TRBJ2-1; TRBD1 agrees at 7 bases. The CDR3 runs 23 residues. CDR1 and CDR2 from the germline V gene are MDHEN and SYDVKM. V lost 0 bases and J lost 0; bases outside the gene matches: 23. CDR3 sequence (DNA): TGTGCCAGCAGTTTATGGCGGTCGCCCAAAAAGCCGGGACAGATTAGCTCCTACAATGAGCAGTTCTTC. Protein product: CASSLWRSPKKPGQISSYNEQFF.

This clonotype was counted between two and nine times. This sequence joins TRBV27 and TRBJ2-1; TRBD2 aligns across 8 bases. From germline, CDR1 is MNHEY and CDR2 SMNVEV (reference sequence). The CDR3 spans 16 residues. V shed 2 bases and J 9 bases; nucleotides not matched to a gene: 12. The CDR3 here is CASSLVGAGDWAEQFF. CDR3 nucleotide sequence: TGTGCCAGCAGTTTAGTCGGAGCGGGAGATTGGGCTGAGCAGTTCTTC.

This clonotype appeared many times. The DNA for the CDR3 is TGTGCCAGCAGTCAGACAGGAAAACCCACCTACAATGAGCAGTTCTTC. Its protein is CASSQTGKPTYNEQFF. The genes are TRBV28 and TRBJ2-1; tentative D call: TRBD1 (6 bases). Trimming stripped 5 bases from V and 2 bases from J, with 16 bases between. Germline V gives CDR1 MDHEN, CDR2 SYDVKM. The CDR3 totals 16 residues.

This clonotype was found many times. The chain couples TRBV24-1 to TRBJ2-1, with 11 bases aligning to TRBD2. From germline, CDR1 is KGHDR and CDR2 SFDVKD. The trim removed 5 bases at V and 2 bases at J, leaving 13 bases unmatched. This CDR3 contains 19 residues. As DNA, the CDR3 is TGTGCCACCAGTGGGGTCGGGACTAGCGGAAAGAAGACCTACAATGAGCAGTTCTTC. It specifies CATSGVGTSGKKTYNEQFF.

This clonotype was seen ten or more times. In nucleotides, the CDR3 is TGTGCCAGCAGTTACTGGGTGGGCTACGAGCAGTACTTC. Its translation is CASSYWVGYEQYF. The rearrangement uses TRBV6-5 and TRBJ2-7; D is unresolved. This CDR3 region has 13 residues. V was pared by 1 base and J by 3 bases, with 7 bases between. CDR1 and CDR2 (germline): MNHEY, SVGAGI.

This clonotype was observed at least ten times. J is TRBJ2-7 and V is TRBV6-2 or TRBV6-3, with TRBD2 matching 7 bases. V was clipped by 2 bases and J by 0 bases; unmatched bases: 13. This CDR3 is built from 18 residues. The germline V gene has CDR1 MNHEY and CDR2 SVGEGT. CDR3 nucleotides: TGTGCCAGCAGTTACGACTTCAGGCTAGCGGCCAGCTCCTACGAGCAGTACTTC. Protein product: CASSYDFRLAASSYEQYF.